These 13 T cell receptor beta chains came from one sample sequenced in a study of cytomegalovirus exposure and HLA in healthy donors. Vbeta (60) and Jbeta (13) primers were used in the PCR. TCRdb's copy holds only in-frame clones and misses some; the assay was immunoSEQ multiplex PCR. The sample yields approximately 170,000 clones, 60% to 85% seen once. What was sequenced was PBMCs. These receptors were collected from a woman aged 40 to 50 in good health and CMV-seropositive.

This clone came up a few times. This chain links TRBV18 with TRBJ1-3; 7 bases line up with TRBD1. With V trimmed by 4 bases and J by 0 bases, 6 bases remained unmatched. The CDR3 spans 16 residues. Germline CDR1 KGHSH, CDR2 LQKENI. The CDR3 loop reads CASSQLQGSSGNTIYF. CDR3 sequence (DNA): TGTGCCAGCTCACAACTACAGGGGAGCTCTGGAAACACCATATATTTT.

This clone showed up just a few times. This chain connects TRBV19 to TRBJ1-1; a possible D gene is TRBD1 (5 bases). Germline V CDR1 and CDR2: LNHDA, SQIVND (reference sequence). The CDR3 contains 13 residues. The V and J ends lost 7 bases and 1 base respectively, with 10 bases between them. CDR3 bases: TGTGCCAGTAAGTTTGGACAGAACACTGAAGCTTTCTTT. Its translation is CASKFGQNTEAFF.

This chain uses TRBV7-9 with TRBJ1-1; TRBD1 is a possible D gene (5 bases). Between the trimmed V and J ends, which lost 5 bases and 2 bases, there was a span of 21 bases. The V gene's germline CDR1 is SEHNR and CDR2 FQNEAQ (reference sequence). CDR3 length equals 17 residues. The CDR3 DNA reads as TGTGCCAGCAGCGGTGGGATGGGAGGGGCTCATAACACTGAAGCTTTCTTT. Translated: CASSGGMGGAHNTEAFF.

The rearrangement uses TRBV6-6 and TRBJ1-1; tentatively, D is TRBD1 (5 bases). The germline V gene encodes CDR1 MNHNY and CDR2 SVGAGI (reference sequence). With 5 bases removed from V and 10 bases from J, the gap between germline ends came to 11 bases. The CDR3 length is 11 residues. The DNA for the CDR3 is TGTGCCAGCAGTGCCGCAGGGCCAGCTTTCTTT. Its protein is CASSAAGPAFF.

The genes are TRBV19 and TRBJ1-5; D is uncertain. CDR3 length equals 12 residues. The germline gives CDR1 LNHDA, CDR2 SQIVND (reference sequence). Trimming pared 6 bases from V and 5 bases from J, leaving 8 bases between. The CDR3 nucleotides are TGTGCCAGTAGGGTCCCGGATCAGCCCCAGCATTTT. It specifies CASRVPDQPQHF.

This chain links TRBV4-2 with TRBJ2-7, with a possible D match to TRBD2 (7 bases). CDR1 LGHNA and CDR2 YNFKEQ come from the germline V gene. V shed 1 base and J shed 5 bases, with 12 bases lying between them. The CDR3 has 14 residues. The CDR3 protein is CASSQGGGPNEQYF. In DNA, the CDR3 is TGTGCCAGCAGCCAAGGGGGGGGCCCCAACGAGCAGTACTTC.

The V gene is TRBV14, the J gene TRBJ2-7; D is possibly TRBD1 (6 bases). CDR1 is SGHDN and CDR2 is FVKESK in the germline V gene. The CDR3 is 13 residues long. With 5 bases removed from V and 6 bases from J, the gap between germline ends came to 14 bases. DNA of the CDR3: TGTGCCAGCAGCGGGACAAGGGGATCCGAGCAGTACTTC. Residues: CASSGTRGSEQYF.

Comment on this clone: In the same sample, other DNA sequences code for this CDR3. As DNA, the CDR3 is TGTGCCAGCAGCGTAGCGAGAGAGGAGACCCAGTACTTC. It yields the protein CASSVAREETQYF. The gene calls are TRBV9 and TRBJ2-5; no reliable D call. The CDR3 runs to 13 residues. V was clipped by 0 bases and J by 5 bases, with 8 bases between them. CDR1 and CDR2 from the germline V gene are SGDLS and YYNGEE.

The V and J genes are TRBV27 and TRBJ2-2; D may be TRBD1 (6 bases). CDR1 is MNHEY and CDR2 is SMNVEV in the germline V gene (reference sequence). Trimming took off 11 bases at V and 9 bases at J, with 19 bases between the two ends. The CDR3 length is 13 residues. As DNA, the CDR3 is TGTGCCGCACGAAGGGTTGGGGGCTGGGAGCTGTTTTTT. This translates into CAARRVGGWELFF.

This clone was counted a single time. This chain uses TRBV7-8 with TRBJ1-2; TRBD1 matches at 9 bases. V was clipped by 3 bases and J by 8 bases; unmatched bases: 7. Germline V gene sequence: CDR1 SGHVS, CDR2 FQNEAQ. CDR3 length: 14 amino acids. CDR3 nucleotides: TGTGCCAGCAGCTTCGAAGACAGGGGGGGCGGCTACACCTTC. Amino acids: CASSFEDRGGGYTF.

The rearrangement uses TRBV19 and TRBJ1-4; D might be TRBD1 (5 bases). Between the trimmed V and J ends, which lost 3 bases and 10 bases, there was a span of 18 bases. Germline V gives CDR1 LNHDA, CDR2 SQIVND (reference sequence). The CDR3 extends over 15 amino acids. In DNA form, the CDR3 reads TGTGCCAGTAGTATGTGGGAAGGGGTTGGAAGAAAACTGTTTTTT. Encoded protein: CASSMWEGVGRKLFF.

V and J are TRBV12-5 and TRBJ1-1; D is ambiguous. CDR1 is LGHNT, CDR2 FRNRAP, per germline. The CDR3 sequence is 11 residues long. Between the trimmed V and J ends, which lost 7 bases and 0 bases, there was a span of 3 bases. The CDR3 region is CASAVNTEAFF. CDR3 coding DNA: TGTGCTAGTGCGGTGAACACTGAAGCTTTCTTT.

The sample holds one count of this clone. V usage is TRBV6-1 and J usage is TRBJ1-3; D remains unclear. The ends were cut back, 3 bases at V and 3 bases at J, with 3 bases in the middle. The CDR3 has 12 residues. CDR1 is MNHNS and CDR2 is SASEGT in the germline V gene. In DNA form, the CDR3 reads TGTGCCAGCAGTGACAGTGGAAACACCATATATTTT. Translated, it gives CASSDSGNTIYF.